This T cell receptor beta chain was sequenced during a study of response to subunit inactivated influenza vaccine. Study outcomes and limitations: Researchers suggested that each seasonal influenza vaccination recruits few new T cells.

Trimming pared 8 bases from V and 0 bases from J, leaving 13 bases between. This CDR3 has 13 amino acids. CDR1 and CDR2 from the germline V gene are SQVTM and ANQGSEA. TCRdb independently ran MiXCR on the RT-PCR reads; one entry per CDR3 protein. The data hold 250,000 to 350,000 distinct CDR3 sequences, with over 20% observed a single time. This clonotype has ten or more counts. Its cognate antigen is unknown. The sequencing used PBMCs from blood, collected less than 22 months after vaccination. The TCR sequence derives from a man aged 50 to 69 who received an inactivated influenza vaccine. The chain couples TRBV29-1 to TRBJ1-1; tentatively, D is TRBD1 (6 bases). CDR3 amino acids: CSSTRGLNTEAFF. The CDR3 DNA reads TGCAGCTCTACCCGGGGGCTGAACACTGAAGCTTTCTTT.